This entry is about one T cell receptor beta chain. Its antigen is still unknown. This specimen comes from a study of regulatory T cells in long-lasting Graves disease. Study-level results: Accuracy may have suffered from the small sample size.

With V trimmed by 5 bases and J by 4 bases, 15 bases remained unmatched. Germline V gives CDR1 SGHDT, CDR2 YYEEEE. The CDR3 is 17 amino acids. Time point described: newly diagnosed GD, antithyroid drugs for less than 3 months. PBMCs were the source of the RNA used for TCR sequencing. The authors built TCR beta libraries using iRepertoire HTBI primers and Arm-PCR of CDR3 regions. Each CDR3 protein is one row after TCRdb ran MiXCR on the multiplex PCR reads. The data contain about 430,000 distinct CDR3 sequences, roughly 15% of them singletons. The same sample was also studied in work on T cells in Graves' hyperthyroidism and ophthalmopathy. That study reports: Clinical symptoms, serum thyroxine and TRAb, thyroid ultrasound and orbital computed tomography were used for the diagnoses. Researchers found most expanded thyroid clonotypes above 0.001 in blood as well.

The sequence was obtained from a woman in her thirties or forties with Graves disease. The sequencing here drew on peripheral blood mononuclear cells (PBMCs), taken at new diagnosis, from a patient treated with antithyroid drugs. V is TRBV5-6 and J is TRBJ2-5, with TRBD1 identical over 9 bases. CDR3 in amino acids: CASSPPRDRVVTETQYF. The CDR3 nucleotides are TGTGCCAGCAGTCCCCCCCGGGACAGGGTGGTCACAGAGACCCAGTACTTC.